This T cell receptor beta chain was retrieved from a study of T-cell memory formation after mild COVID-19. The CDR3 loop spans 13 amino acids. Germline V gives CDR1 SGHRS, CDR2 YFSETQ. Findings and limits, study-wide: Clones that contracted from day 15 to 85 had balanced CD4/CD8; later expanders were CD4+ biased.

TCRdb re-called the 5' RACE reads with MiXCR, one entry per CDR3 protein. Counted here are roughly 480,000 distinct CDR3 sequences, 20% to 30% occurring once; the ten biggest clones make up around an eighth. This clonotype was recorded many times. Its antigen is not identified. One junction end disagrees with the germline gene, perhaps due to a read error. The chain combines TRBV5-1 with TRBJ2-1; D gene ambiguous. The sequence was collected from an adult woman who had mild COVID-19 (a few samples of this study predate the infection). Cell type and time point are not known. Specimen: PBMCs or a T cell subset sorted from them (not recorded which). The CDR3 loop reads CASSFNSYNEQFF. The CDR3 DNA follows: TGTGCCAGCAGCTTCAATTCCTACAATGAGCAGTTCTTC.